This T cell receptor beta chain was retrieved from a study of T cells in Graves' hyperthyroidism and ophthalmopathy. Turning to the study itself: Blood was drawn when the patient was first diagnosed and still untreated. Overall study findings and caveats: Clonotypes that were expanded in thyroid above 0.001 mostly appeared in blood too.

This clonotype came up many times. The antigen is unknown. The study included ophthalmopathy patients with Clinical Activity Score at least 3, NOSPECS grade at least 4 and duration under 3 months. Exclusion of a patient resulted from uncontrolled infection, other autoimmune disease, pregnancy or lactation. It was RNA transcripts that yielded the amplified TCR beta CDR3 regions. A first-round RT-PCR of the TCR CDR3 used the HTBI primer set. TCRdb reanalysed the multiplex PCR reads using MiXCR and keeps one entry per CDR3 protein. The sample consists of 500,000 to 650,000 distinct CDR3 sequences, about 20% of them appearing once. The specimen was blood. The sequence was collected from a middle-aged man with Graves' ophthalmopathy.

CDR3 in amino acids: CASSEYRRTSNQPQHF. As DNA, the CDR3 is TGTGCCAGCAGTGAGTACAGGCGGACTAGCAATCAGCCCCAGCATTTT. The rearrangement uses TRBV2 and TRBJ1-5; D is perhaps TRBD1 (5 bases). V shed 3 bases and J shed 0 bases, with 12 bases lying between them. This CDR3 has 16 amino acids. Germline V gives CDR1 SNHLY, CDR2 FYNNEI.